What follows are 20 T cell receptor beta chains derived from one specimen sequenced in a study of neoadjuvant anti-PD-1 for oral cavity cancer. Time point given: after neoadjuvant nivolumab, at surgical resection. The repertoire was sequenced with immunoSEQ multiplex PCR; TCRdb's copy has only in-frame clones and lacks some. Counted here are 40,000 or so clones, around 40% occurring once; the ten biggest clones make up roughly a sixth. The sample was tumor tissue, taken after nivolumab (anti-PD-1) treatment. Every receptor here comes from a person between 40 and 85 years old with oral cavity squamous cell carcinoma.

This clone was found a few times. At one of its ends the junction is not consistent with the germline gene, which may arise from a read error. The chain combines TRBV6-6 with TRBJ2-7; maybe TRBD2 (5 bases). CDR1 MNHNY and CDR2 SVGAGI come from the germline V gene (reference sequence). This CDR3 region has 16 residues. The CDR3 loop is CASSYSSRVGSFEQYF. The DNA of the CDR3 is TGTGCCAGCAGTTACTCCTCGCGGGTTGGGTCCTTCGAGCAGTACTTC.

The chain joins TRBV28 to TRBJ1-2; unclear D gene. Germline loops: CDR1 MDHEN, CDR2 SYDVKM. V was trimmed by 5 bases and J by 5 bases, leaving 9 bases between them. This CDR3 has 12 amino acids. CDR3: CASSLTSYGYTF. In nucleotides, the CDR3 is TGTGCCAGCAGTCTAACAAGTTATGGCTACACCTTC.

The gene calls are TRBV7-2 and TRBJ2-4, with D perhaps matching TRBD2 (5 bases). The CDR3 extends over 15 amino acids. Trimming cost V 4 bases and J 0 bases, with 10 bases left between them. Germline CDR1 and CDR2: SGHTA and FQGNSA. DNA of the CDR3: TGTGCCAGCAGCTGGGGAGTCCTAGCCAAAAACATTCAGTACTTC. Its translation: CASSWGVLAKNIQYF.

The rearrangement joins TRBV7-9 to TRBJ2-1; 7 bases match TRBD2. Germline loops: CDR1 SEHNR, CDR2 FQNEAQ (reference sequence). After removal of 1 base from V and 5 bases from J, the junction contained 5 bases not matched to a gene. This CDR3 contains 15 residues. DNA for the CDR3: TGTGCCAGCAGCTTAGTCCTAGCGGAGGACAATGAGCAGTTCTTC. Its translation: CASSLVLAEDNEQFF.

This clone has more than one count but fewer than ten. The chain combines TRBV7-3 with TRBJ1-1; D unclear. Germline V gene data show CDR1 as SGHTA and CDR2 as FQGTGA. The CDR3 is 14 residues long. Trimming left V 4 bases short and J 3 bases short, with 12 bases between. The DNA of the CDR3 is TGTGCCAGCAGCTACGAGGGAGGCTACACTGAAGCTTTCTTT. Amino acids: CASSYEGGYTEAFF. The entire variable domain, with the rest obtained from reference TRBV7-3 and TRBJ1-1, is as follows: GAGVSQTPSNKVTEKGKYVELRCDPISGHTALYWYRQSLGQGPEFLIYFQGTGAADDSGLPNDRFFAVRPEGSVSTLKIQRTERGDSAVYLCASSYEGGYTEAFFGQGTRLTVV.

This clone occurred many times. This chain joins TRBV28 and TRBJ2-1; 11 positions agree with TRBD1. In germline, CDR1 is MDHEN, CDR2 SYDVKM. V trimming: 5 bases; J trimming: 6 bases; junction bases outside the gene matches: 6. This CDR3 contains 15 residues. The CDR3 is CASSIGQGAGNEQFF. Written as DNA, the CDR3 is TGTGCCAGCAGTATAGGACAGGGGGCGGGCAATGAGCAGTTCTTC.

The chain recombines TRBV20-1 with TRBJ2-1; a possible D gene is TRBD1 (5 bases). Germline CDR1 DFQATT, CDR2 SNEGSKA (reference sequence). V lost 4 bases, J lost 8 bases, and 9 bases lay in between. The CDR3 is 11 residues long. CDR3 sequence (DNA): TGCAGTGCTAAAGACAGTTATGAGCAGTTCTTC. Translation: CSAKDSYEQFF.

The CDR3 bases are TGTGCCATCAGTGAGTCAGGCAGCCACAATCAGCCCCAGCATTTT. Residues: CAISESGSHNQPQHF. The chain is built from TRBV10-3 and TRBJ1-5; D unresolved. The germline gives CDR1 ENHRY, CDR2 SYGVKD. The V end was cut by 0 bases, the J end by 3 bases, with 9 bases between. The CDR3 extends over 15 amino acids.

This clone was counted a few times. CDR3 region: CASIPDRAANYGYTF. CDR3 DNA: TGTGCCAGCATTCCGGACAGGGCAGCTAACTATGGCTACACCTTC. The J gene is TRBJ1-2, the V gene TRBV6-1, with 8 nucleotides matching TRBD1. This CDR3 has 15 residues. CDR1 and CDR2 from the germline V gene are MNHNS and SASEGT. V trimming: 7 bases; J trimming: 0 bases; junction bases outside the gene matches: 7.

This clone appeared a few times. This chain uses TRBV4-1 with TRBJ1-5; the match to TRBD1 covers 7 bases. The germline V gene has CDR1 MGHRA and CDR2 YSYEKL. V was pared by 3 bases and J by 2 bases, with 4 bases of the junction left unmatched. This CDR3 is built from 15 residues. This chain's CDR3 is CASSHRDSGNQPQHF. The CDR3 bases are TGCGCCAGCAGCCACCGGGACAGTGGCAATCAGCCCCAGCATTTT.

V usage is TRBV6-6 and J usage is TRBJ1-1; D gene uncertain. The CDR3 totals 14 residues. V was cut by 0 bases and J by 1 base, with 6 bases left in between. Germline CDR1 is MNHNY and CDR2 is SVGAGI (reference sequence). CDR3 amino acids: CASSYSAGNTEAFF. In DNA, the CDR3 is TGTGCCAGCAGTTACTCGGCGGGGAACACTGAAGCTTTCTTT.

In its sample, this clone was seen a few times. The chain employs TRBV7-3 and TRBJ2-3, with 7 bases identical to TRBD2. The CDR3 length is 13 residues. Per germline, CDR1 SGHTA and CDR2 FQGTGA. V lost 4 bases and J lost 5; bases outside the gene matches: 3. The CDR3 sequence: CASSSQRGDTQYF. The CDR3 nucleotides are TGTGCCAGCAGCTCTCAGCGGGGAGATACGCAGTATTTT. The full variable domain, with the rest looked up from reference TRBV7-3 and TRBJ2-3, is GAGVSQTPSNKVTEKGKYVELRCDPISGHTALYWYRQSLGQGPEFLIYFQGTGAADDSGLPNDRFFAVRPEGSVSTLKIQRTERGDSAVYLCASSSQRGDTQYFGPGTRLTVL.

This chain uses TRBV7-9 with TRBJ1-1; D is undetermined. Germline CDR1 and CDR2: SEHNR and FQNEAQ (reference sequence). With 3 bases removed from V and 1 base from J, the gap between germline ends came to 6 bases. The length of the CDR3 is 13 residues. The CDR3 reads CASSFEKNTEAFF. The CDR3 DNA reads TGTGCCAGCAGCTTTGAGAAGAACACTGAAGCTTTCTTT.

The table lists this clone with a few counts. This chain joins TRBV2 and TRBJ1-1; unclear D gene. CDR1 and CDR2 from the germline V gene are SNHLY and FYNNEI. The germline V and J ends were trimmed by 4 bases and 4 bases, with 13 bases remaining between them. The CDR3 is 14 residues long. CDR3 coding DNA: TGTGCCAGCAGTGTTCGGGGTTCGGTCACTGAAGCTTTCTTT. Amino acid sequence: CASSVRGSVTEAFF. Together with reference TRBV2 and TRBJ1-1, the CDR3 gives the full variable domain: EPEVTQTPSHQVTQMGQEVILRCVPISNHLYFYWYRQILGQKVEFLVSFYNNEISEKSEIFDDQFSVERPDGSNFTLKIRSTKLEDSAMYFCASSVRGSVTEAFFGQGTRLTVV.

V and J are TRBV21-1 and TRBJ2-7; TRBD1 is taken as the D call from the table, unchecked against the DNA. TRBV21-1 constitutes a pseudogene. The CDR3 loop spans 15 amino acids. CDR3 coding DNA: TGTGCCAGCAGCCAACCCCCTAGGGGATCCTACGAGCAGTACTTC. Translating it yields CASSQPPRGSYEQYF.

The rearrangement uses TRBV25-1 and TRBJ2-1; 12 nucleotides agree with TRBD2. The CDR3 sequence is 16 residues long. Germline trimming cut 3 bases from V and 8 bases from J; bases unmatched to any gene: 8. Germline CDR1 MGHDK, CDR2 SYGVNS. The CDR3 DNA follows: TGTGCCAGCAGTGAGGCGACTAGCGGGAGTAGGGATGAGCAGTTCTTC. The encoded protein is CASSEATSGSRDEQFF.

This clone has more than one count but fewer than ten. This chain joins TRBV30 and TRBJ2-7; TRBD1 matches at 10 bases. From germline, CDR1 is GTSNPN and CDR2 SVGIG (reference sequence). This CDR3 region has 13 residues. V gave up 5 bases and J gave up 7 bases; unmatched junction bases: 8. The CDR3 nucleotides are TGTGCCTGGGATGACAGGGGGCGAAGGGAGCAGTACTTC. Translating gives CAWDDRGRREQYF.

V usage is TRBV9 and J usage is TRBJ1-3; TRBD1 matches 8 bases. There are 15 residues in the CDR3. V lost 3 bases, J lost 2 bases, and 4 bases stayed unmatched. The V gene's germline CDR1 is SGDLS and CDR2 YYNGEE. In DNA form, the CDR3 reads TGTGCCAGCAGCGCCGGACAGGGAACTGGAAACACCATATATTTT. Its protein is CASSAGQGTGNTIYF.

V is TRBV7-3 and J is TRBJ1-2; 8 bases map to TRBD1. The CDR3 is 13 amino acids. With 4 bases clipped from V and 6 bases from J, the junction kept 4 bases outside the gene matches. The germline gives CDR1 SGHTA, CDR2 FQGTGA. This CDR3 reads CASSSGQGNGYTF. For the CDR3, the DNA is TGTGCCAGCAGCTCCGGACAGGGCAATGGCTACACCTTC.

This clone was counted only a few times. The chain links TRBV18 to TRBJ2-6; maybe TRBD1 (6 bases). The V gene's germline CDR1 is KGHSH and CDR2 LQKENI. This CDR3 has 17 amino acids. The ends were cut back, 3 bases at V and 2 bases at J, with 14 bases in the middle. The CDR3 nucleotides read TGTGCCAGCTCACCCTACAACAGGGACCCTGGGGCCAACGTCCTGACTTTC. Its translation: CASSPYNRDPGANVLTF. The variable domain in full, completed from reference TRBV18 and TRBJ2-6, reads NAGVMQNPRHLVRRRGQEARLRCSPMKGHSHVYWYRQLPEEGLKFMVYLQKENIIDESGMPKERFSAEFPKEGPSILRIQQVVRGDSAAYFCASSPYNRDPGANVLTFGAGSRLTVL.